The clone carrying this TCR beta chain was seen only a few times. Its specificity is not known. These data belong to a study of T-cell memory formation after mild COVID-19. Whole-study results and caveats: Contracting clones from day 15 to 85 showed balanced CD4/CD8; later expanders favored CD4+.

The CDR3 totals 15 residues. Germline lookup yields CDR1 SGHRS and CDR2 YFSETQ. The junction had 6 bases not matched to a gene; V was cut back by 2 bases and J by 2 bases. TCRdb passed the 5' RACE reads through MiXCR, listing each CDR3 protein once. There are 350,000 to 500,000 distinct CDR3 sequences in the sample; under 20% occur only once, and about a fifth lies in the top ten. Material for sequencing was PBMCs or a T cell subset sorted from them (not recorded which). This receptor was identified in a man between 18 and 35 years old who had mild COVID-19 (a few samples of this study predate the infection). Cell type and time point are not known. The chain employs TRBV5-1 and TRBJ2-5; 7 nucleotides align to TRBD1. The chain's CDR3 is CASSLTGAVQETQYF. The CDR3 DNA sequence: TGCGCCAGCAGCTTAACAGGGGCCGTACAAGAGACCCAGTACTTC.